A single sample is the source of the 29 T cell receptor beta chains below, sequenced in a study of blood T cell repertoires in COVID-19. This table comes from immunoSEQ multiplex PCR, and its TCRdb copy is limited to in-frame clones, with some not included. The sample has about 410,000 clones; around 91% are singletons. The sequenced material came from peripheral blood. The receptors stem from a woman in her forties with COVID-19, enrolled during active disease.

This clone was detected only once. J is TRBJ1-2 and V is TRBV14; TRBD1 matches at 9 bases. Looked up from germline, CDR1 is SGHDN and CDR2 is FVKESK. V was clipped by 1 base and J by 5 bases; unmatched bases: 8. The CDR3 is made up of 16 amino acids. The CDR3 bases are TGTGCCAGCAGCCAAGGTCCACAGGGGGCCGGATATGGCTACACCTTC. Residues: CASSQGPQGAGYGYTF. Drawing the rest from reference TRBV14 and TRBJ1-2, the complete variable domain is EAGVTQFPSHSVIEKGQTVTLRCDPISGHDNLYWYRRVMGKEIKFLLHFVKESKQDESGMPNNRFLAERTGGTYSTLKVQPAELEDSGVYFCASSQGPQGAGYGYTFGSGTRLTVV.

This clone turned up a few times. The rearrangement links TRBV27 to TRBJ1-5; D gene uncertain. CDR3 length: 13 residues. Germline loops: CDR1 MNHEY, CDR2 SMNVEV (reference sequence). Trimming removed 5 bases from V and 6 bases from J, with 11 bases in between. The DNA for the CDR3 is TGTGCCAGCAGTCCCCGTTCGTCTCAGCCCCAGCATTTT. Residues: CASSPRSSQPQHF.

The CDR3 bases are TGTGCCAGCAGCGTAGCAGGAGCCAGCGGGGCTTTCTTT. It encodes CASSVAGASGAFF. The chain carries TRBV9 and TRBJ1-1; no clear D gene. V gave up 0 bases and J gave up 11 bases, with 14 bases separating them. Looked up from germline, CDR1 is SGDLS and CDR2 is YYNGEE. This CDR3 is 13 amino acids long.

The chain carries TRBV19 and TRBJ1-5; weak D call: TRBD1 (5 bases). The germline gives CDR1 LNHDA, CDR2 SQIVND (reference sequence). CDR3 length: 13 amino acids. Deletions cut 6 bases from V and 4 bases from J, with 10 bases between. The CDR3 nucleotides read TGTGCCAGTAGCTGGGGCCTAAATCAGCCCCAGCATTTT. It yields the protein CASSWGLNQPQHF.

The chain employs TRBV9 and TRBJ1-2, with 9 bases aligning to TRBD1. Per germline, CDR1 SGDLS and CDR2 YYNGEE. This CDR3 region has 14 residues. V shed 3 bases, J shed 8 bases, and the junction held 8 bases outside the gene matches. The CDR3 coding sequence is TGTGCCAGCAGCGGTACAGGGGGCGGCAGAGGCTACACCTTC. It codes for CASSGTGGGRGYTF.

This chain uses TRBV4-3 with TRBJ2-7, with TRBD2 matching over 8 bases. Germline CDR1 and CDR2: LGHNA and YSLEER. V lost 0 bases to trimming and J lost 2 bases; unmatched junction nucleotides: 3. CDR3 length equals 15 residues. The DNA for the CDR3 is TGCGCCAGCAGCCAAGAAACTAGCGGTACCTACGAGCAGTACTTC. Its translation: CASSQETSGTYEQYF.

The chain has TRBV5-1 and TRBJ2-7, with D possibly being TRBD1 (6 bases). V was pared by 5 bases and J by 0 bases, with 12 bases between. Germline V gene sequence: CDR1 SGHRS, CDR2 YFSETQ. This CDR3 is 14 amino acids long. CDR3 nucleotides: TGCGCCAGCAGGATGCAGGGGCCCTCCTACGAGCAGTACTTC. Encoded protein: CASRMQGPSYEQYF.

CDR3 sequence: CASSFYSGGNTEAFF. The CDR3 DNA follows: TGTGCCAGCAGTTTCTACTCCGGGGGGAACACTGAAGCTTTCTTT. This chain connects TRBV5-5 to TRBJ1-1, with a possible D match to TRBD1 (5 bases). V was trimmed by 5 bases and J by 1 base, leaving 15 bases between them. Germline lookup yields CDR1 SGHKS and CDR2 YYEKEE (reference sequence). There are 15 residues in the CDR3.

The V gene is TRBV19, the J gene TRBJ1-1; D gene unclear. V lost 5 bases and J lost 9, with 13 bases in between. Germline CDR1 is LNHDA and CDR2 is SQIVND (reference sequence). The CDR3 runs to 12 residues. The CDR3 sequence: CASSGTINQAFF. The CDR3, as DNA: TGTGCCAGTAGTGGCACAATAAATCAAGCTTTCTTT.

This chain uses TRBV27 with TRBJ1-1; 7 bases match TRBD1. CDR1 and CDR2 from the germline V gene are MNHEY and SMNVEV (reference sequence). This CDR3 is 15 amino acids long. The V and J ends lost 5 bases and 11 bases, in that order; junction bases with no gene match: 17. The CDR3 nucleotides are TGTGCCAGCAGTACCCAATACGGGACAGCAAGAGAGGCTTTCTTT. Translation: CASSTQYGTAREAFF.

The chain joins TRBV5-1 to TRBJ2-2; no definite D call. This CDR3 is 14 amino acids long. Trimming shortened V by 2 bases and J by 3 bases, and 8 bases separated the two germline ends. The V gene's germline CDR1 is SGHRS and CDR2 YFSETQ. CDR3 sequence reads: CASSLTTYTGELFF. DNA of the CDR3: TGCGCCAGCAGCTTAACCACATACACCGGGGAGCTGTTTTTT.

The CDR3 loop is CASRRTGNSYEQYF. The CDR3 DNA reads as TGTGCCAGCAGAAGGACAGGGAACTCCTACGAGCAGTACTTC. The chain combines TRBV2 with TRBJ2-7; 8 bases agree with TRBD1. Germline V gene lookup returns CDR1 SNHLY and CDR2 FYNNEI. J gave up 0 bases and V 6 bases, and 4 bases lay outside the gene matches. CDR3 length: 14 residues.

This chain joins TRBV27 and TRBJ2-5, with 8 bases lining up with TRBD2. The CDR3 extends over 14 amino acids. Per germline, CDR1 MNHEY and CDR2 SMNVEV (reference sequence). V lost 6 bases to trimming and J lost 7 bases; unmatched junction nucleotides: 10. CDR3 protein: CASRGTGGSGTQYF. The CDR3 region has the DNA TGTGCCAGCAGAGGGACGGGGGGGTCCGGGACCCAGTACTTC.

The chain recombines TRBV30 with TRBJ1-6; no clear D gene. Germline V lookup: CDR1 GTSNPN, CDR2 SVGIG (reference sequence). This CDR3 is built from 16 residues. V lost 4 bases and J 0 bases, leaving 13 bases between the germline ends. DNA for the CDR3: TGTGCCTGGAAGAACGGGGTCGGCTCCTATAATTCACCCCTCCACTTT. Protein: CAWKNGVGSYNSPLHF.

The chain has TRBV11-3 and TRBJ1-5; D call uncertain. CDR1 is SGHNT, CDR2 YENEEA, per germline. CDR3 size: 16 residues. The ends were cut back, 6 bases at V and 3 bases at J, with 18 bases in the middle. The CDR3 here is CASRWPGTVHNQPQHF. The DNA of the CDR3 is TGTGCCAGCAGATGGCCCGGAACAGTCCACAATCAGCCCCAGCATTTT.

The chain joins TRBV28 to TRBJ2-1; 9 nucleotides agree with TRBD1. V lost 5 bases, J lost 5 bases, and 7 bases stayed unmatched. Germline CDR1 and CDR2: MDHEN and SYDVKM. This CDR3 is 15 amino acids long. Written as DNA, the CDR3 is TGTGCCAGCAGTATACCGGGACAGGGAGACAATGAGCAGTTCTTC. This translates into CASSIPGQGDNEQFF.

In this sample, this clone turned up once. The V and J genes are TRBV6-2 or TRBV6-3 and TRBJ1-2; 7 bases align to TRBD1. After removal of 6 bases from V and 8 bases from J, the junction contained 9 bases not matched to a gene. Germline V CDR1 and CDR2: MNHEY, SVGEGT. The CDR3 consists of 13 residues. This CDR3 reads CASSARGGSGYTF. CDR3 DNA sequence: TGTGCCAGCAGCGCGAGAGGGGGCTCAGGCTACACCTTC.

The rearrangement joins TRBV28 to TRBJ1-5; unclear D gene. The CDR3 is 17 residues long. Germline V gives CDR1 MDHEN, CDR2 SYDVKM. Trimming removed 4 bases at V and 0 bases at J, with 16 bases between. The CDR3 DNA follows: TGTGCCAGCAGTTCGCCGGGAGGGAGAAATAGCAATCAGCCCCAGCATTTT. Encoded protein: CASSSPGGRNSNQPQHF.

CDR3: CASSPRTGGTEAFF. CDR3 DNA: TGTGCCAGCAGTCCCAGGACAGGGGGCACTGAAGCTTTCTTT. J is TRBJ1-1 and V is TRBV2; 10 bases align to TRBD1. Looked up from germline, CDR1 is SNHLY and CDR2 is FYNNEI. V was pared by 5 bases and J by 4 bases, with 4 bases of the junction left unmatched. The CDR3 is 14 residues long. Full variable domain (remainder filled in from reference TRBV2 and TRBJ1-1): EPEVTQTPSHQVTQMGQEVILRCVPISNHLYFYWYRQILGQKVEFLVSFYNNEISEKSEIFDDQFSVERPDGSNFTLKIRSTKLEDSAMYFCASSPRTGGTEAFFGQGTRLTVV.

The gene calls are TRBV28 and TRBJ2-6, with 11 bases identical to TRBD1. Germline CDR1 MDHEN, CDR2 SYDVKM. The CDR3 loop spans 20 amino acids. Trimming cost V 6 bases and J 1 base; bases outside gene matches: 14. CDR3 coding DNA: TGTGCCAGCAGAAACTACAACCGGGACAGGGGGTCTTCTGGGGCCAACGTCCTGACTTTC. It encodes CASRNYNRDRGSSGANVLTF. The full variable domain, with the rest looked up from reference TRBV28 and TRBJ2-6, is DVKVTQSSRYLVKRTGEKVFLECVQDMDHENMFWYRQDPGLGLRLIYFSYDVKMKEKGDIPEGYSVSREKKERFSLILESASTNQTSMYLCASRNYNRDRGSSGANVLTFGAGSRLTVL.

The V gene is TRBV5-8, the J gene TRBJ1-1; 10 positions match TRBD1. The CDR3 has 15 residues. Germline values: CDR1 SGHTS, CDR2 YDEGEE. V gave up 0 bases and J gave up 1 base; unmatched junction bases: 0. The CDR3 sequence is CASSLGDRGNTEAFF. Here the CDR3 DNA reads TGTGCCAGCAGCTTGGGGGACAGGGGGAACACTGAAGCTTTCTTT. The full variable domain, rest sourced from reference TRBV5-8 and TRBJ1-1, is EAGVTQSPTHLIKTRGQQATLRCSPISGHTSVYWYQQALGLGLQFLLWYDEGEERNRGNFPPRFSGRQFPNYSSELNVNALELEDSALYLCASSLGDRGNTEAFFGQGTRLTVV.

V is TRBV5-6 and J is TRBJ1-4; D is ambiguous. The CDR3 is 15 residues long. V was trimmed by 4 bases and J by 6 bases, leaving 16 bases between them. Germline V gene sequence: CDR1 SGHDT, CDR2 YYEEEE. The CDR3 reads CASSQTKFPDEKLFF. CDR3 bases: TGTGCCAGCAGCCAAACTAAGTTCCCAGATGAAAAACTGTTTTTT.

This sequence joins TRBV19 and TRBJ2-7, with 9 bases matching TRBD1. CDR1 and CDR2 from the germline V gene are LNHDA and SQIVND (reference sequence). The CDR3 is 16 residues long. J was trimmed by 4 bases and V by 5 bases; bases with no gene match: 12. The DNA of the CDR3 is TGTGCCAGTAGTCCCCAAGCGACAGGGGGTCCTTACGAGCAGTACTTC. It yields the protein CASSPQATGGPYEQYF.

The chain couples TRBV29-1 to TRBJ2-3, with D maybe TRBD1 (5 bases). The germline CDR1 and CDR2 sequences are SQVTM and ANQGSEA. V dropped 7 bases and J dropped 3 bases, with 11 bases sitting between them. The CDR3 has 12 residues. The CDR3 DNA reads TGCAGCGAACTCGCAGGGACAGATACGCAGTATTTT. This translates into CSELAGTDTQYF.

The gene calls are TRBV27 and TRBJ1-2, with 10 bases fitting TRBD1. The CDR3 sequence is 17 residues long. V lost 6 bases, J lost 4 bases, and 14 bases stayed unmatched. Germline values: CDR1 MNHEY, CDR2 SMNVEV (reference sequence). CDR3 sequence: CASSRTGTGASIYGYTF. The CDR3 bases are TGTGCCAGCAGCCGCACCGGGACAGGGGCTTCGATCTATGGCTACACCTTC.

The V and J genes are TRBV27 and TRBJ1-1; 8 positions match TRBD1. The CDR3 has 15 amino acids. CDR1 MNHEY and CDR2 SMNVEV come from the germline V gene (reference sequence). The trim removed 0 bases at V and 3 bases at J, leaving 3 bases unmatched. The CDR3 DNA follows: TGTGCCAGCAGTTTATCGGACAGGGCGGACACTGAAGCTTTCTTT. As protein: CASSLSDRADTEAFF.

The V gene is TRBV30, the J gene TRBJ1-3; weak D call: TRBD1 (6 bases). Trimming cost V 3 bases and J 0 bases, with 12 bases left between them. The CDR3 is made up of 15 amino acids. The V gene's germline CDR1 is GTSNPN and CDR2 SVGIG (reference sequence). The DNA of the CDR3 is TGTGCCTGGAGGACAGGACGAACCTCTGGAAACACCATATATTTT. It is translated as CAWRTGRTSGNTIYF.

This chain joins TRBV28 and TRBJ1-1; a possible D gene is TRBD1 (6 bases). Trimming left V 6 bases short and J 0 bases short, with 17 bases between. The CDR3 sequence is 16 residues long. Germline V lookup: CDR1 MDHEN, CDR2 SYDVKM. The chain's CDR3 is CASRFSGVLMNTEAFF. As DNA, the CDR3 is TGTGCCAGCAGGTTCTCAGGGGTTCTTATGAACACTGAAGCTTTCTTT. The whole variable domain, filled in from reference TRBV28 and TRBJ1-1, reads DVKVTQSSRYLVKRTGEKVFLECVQDMDHENMFWYRQDPGLGLRLIYFSYDVKMKEKGDIPEGYSVSREKKERFSLILESASTNQTSMYLCASRFSGVLMNTEAFFGQGTRLTVV.

The genes are TRBV10-3 and TRBJ2-2; D gene unclear. The V end was cut by 7 bases, the J end by 0 bases, with 9 bases between. Germline CDR1 is ENHRY and CDR2 is SYGVKD. This CDR3 spans 14 amino acids. The CDR3 nucleotides are TGTGCCATCAAAACAGAATCGAACACCGGGGAGCTGTTTTTT. Translation: CAIKTESNTGELFF.